Following are 26 T cell receptor beta chains from one sample sequenced in a study of T cell responses to AZD1222 COVID-19 vaccine. Sequenced by immunoSEQ multiplex PCR; TCRdb stores in-frame clones only, minus some. The table shows approximately 150,000 clones, with roughly nine tenths occurring only once. The sequences come from peripheral blood, collected on day 0 of AZD1222 vaccination. The receptors shown here come from an adult in good health.

This rearrangement joins TRBV10-3 to TRBJ2-1; D gene unclear. This CDR3 contains 14 residues. Germline-derived CDR1 and CDR2 are ENHRY and SYGVKD. The V end was cut by 0 bases, the J end by 12 bases, with 15 bases between. The CDR3 coding sequence is TGTGCCATCAGTGAGTCTGGCAGTTTTACGGGGCAGTTCTTC. Its protein is CAISESGSFTGQFF.

The V gene is TRBV19, the J gene TRBJ1-1; weak D call: TRBD1 (6 bases). The germline V gene has CDR1 LNHDA and CDR2 SQIVND (reference sequence). CDR3 length: 13 residues. V lost 6 bases to trimming and J lost 4 bases, with 12 bases between them. The CDR3 here is CASRTQGFTEAFF. DNA of the CDR3: TGTGCCAGTAGAACCCAGGGGTTCACTGAAGCTTTCTTT.

This clone was found once. The V gene is TRBV7-2, the J gene TRBJ2-7; weak D call: TRBD2 (6 bases). Germline CDR1 SGHTA, CDR2 FQGNSA. The CDR3 spans 13 residues. V lost 3 bases and J lost 0, with 6 bases in between. This CDR3 is CASSFGSSYEQYF. DNA for the CDR3: TGTGCCAGCAGCTTCGGGAGCTCCTACGAGCAGTACTTC.

CDR3 sequence (DNA): TGTGCCAGCAGCTTGGCCGGGACAGGGTTACAGGGCTACACCTTC. Its protein is CASSLAGTGLQGYTF. This sequence joins TRBV5-8 and TRBJ1-2; TRBD1 matches at 9 bases. The CDR3 is made up of 15 amino acids. Germline V gene lookup returns CDR1 SGHTS and CDR2 YDEGEE. V gave up 0 bases and J gave up 8 bases; unmatched junction bases: 8.

The V call is TRBV5-8, the J call TRBJ1-1; D unresolved. From germline, CDR1 is SGHTS and CDR2 YDEGEE. The CDR3 runs 17 residues. Trimming shortened V by 1 base and J by 0 bases, and 16 bases separated the two germline ends. The CDR3 DNA reads TGTGCCAGCAGCTTGCGGGCCAGCAACCTAATGAACACTGAAGCTTTCTTT. Amino acid sequence: CASSLRASNLMNTEAFF.

The chain carries TRBV6-5 and TRBJ1-1; TRBD1 is a possible D gene (6 bases). The CDR3 extends over 15 amino acids. The germline V gene encodes CDR1 MNHEY and CDR2 SVGAGI. Trimming left V 2 bases short and J 6 bases short, with 16 bases between. This CDR3 is CASSYRQTGSPEAFF. CDR3 DNA: TGTGCCAGCAGTTACCGTCAAACAGGGAGCCCTGAAGCTTTCTTT.

The chain is built from TRBV7-2 and TRBJ2-7; 10 bases match TRBD2. CDR1 is SGHTA, CDR2 FQGNSA, per germline. V lost 5 bases, J lost 4 bases, and 8 bases stayed unmatched. The CDR3 loop spans 15 amino acids. CDR3 region: CASSPSAGGVYEQYF. DNA for the CDR3: TGTGCCAGCAGCCCTTCAGCGGGAGGGGTATACGAGCAGTACTTC.

The genes are TRBV7-9 and TRBJ2-1; the D is unclear. V gave up 5 bases and J gave up 0 bases, with 8 bases separating them. Germline values: CDR1 SEHNR, CDR2 FQNEAQ (reference sequence). The CDR3 covers 14 residues. CDR3 sequence (DNA): TGTGCCAGCAGCCACGCGCACTCCTACAATGAGCAGTTCTTC. This gives the protein CASSHAHSYNEQFF.

Here the CDR3 reads CASSLDRIYSYNSPLHF. CDR3 DNA sequence: TGTGCCAGCAGCTTGGACAGGATTTACTCCTATAATTCACCCCTCCACTTT. The chain recombines TRBV7-8 with TRBJ1-6; 7 positions agree with TRBD1. The CDR3 sequence is 17 residues long. Germline V lookup: CDR1 SGHVS, CDR2 FQNEAQ. The J segment lost 0 bases and the V segment lost 3 bases, leaving 5 bases of the junction unmatched.

The chain joins TRBV27 to TRBJ1-2, with unresolved D. V lost 3 bases, J lost 0 bases, and 8 bases lay in between. The CDR3 has 14 amino acids. CDR1 MNHEY and CDR2 SMNVEV come from the germline V gene (reference sequence). CDR3 bases: TGTGCCAGCAGTTTCGGAGGGTCTAACTATGGCTACACCTTC. Translated, it gives CASSFGGSNYGYTF.

V usage is TRBV12-5 and J usage is TRBJ2-7; D possibly corresponds to TRBD2 (5 bases). The germline V and J ends were trimmed by 0 bases and 5 bases, with 11 bases remaining between them. Per the germline V gene, CDR1 is LGHNT and CDR2 is FRNRAP. The length of the CDR3 is 14 residues. The CDR3 loop reads CASGLVLGDHEQYF. The CDR3, as DNA: TGTGCTAGTGGTTTGGTACTAGGAGACCACGAGCAGTACTTC.

The V gene is TRBV4-1, the J gene TRBJ2-7; D uncertain. Germline CDR1 MGHRA, CDR2 YSYEKL. Trimming stripped 1 base from V and 4 bases from J, with 17 bases between. The CDR3 length is 16 residues. CDR3 sequence: CASSQASPGLNYEQYF. Written as DNA, the CDR3 is TGCGCCAGCAGCCAAGCCAGTCCGGGCCTAAATTACGAGCAGTACTTC.

The chain's CDR3 is CASSVFLGNEGYTF. CDR3 bases: TGTGCCAGCAGTGTTTTTCTAGGGAATGAGGGCTACACCTTC. This chain uses TRBV2 with TRBJ1-2; no reliable D call. Germline V gene sequence: CDR1 SNHLY, CDR2 FYNNEI. V lost 4 bases, J lost 8 bases, and 17 bases lay in between. The CDR3 has 14 residues.

Concerning this clone: The sample contains more than one DNA sequence encoding this CDR3. The chain recombines TRBV6-5 with TRBJ2-7; weak D call: TRBD2 (6 bases). The germline V gene encodes CDR1 MNHEY and CDR2 SVGAGI. The CDR3 covers 15 residues. V lost 0 bases and J lost 0, with 9 bases in between. Here the CDR3 reads CASSYSTGSSYEQYF. CDR3 bases: TGTGCCAGCAGTTACTCGACCGGGAGCTCCTACGAGCAGTACTTC.

This clone was observed a few times. The chain joins TRBV2 to TRBJ2-3; 12 bases align to TRBD2. V shed 6 bases and J 2 bases; nucleotides not matched to a gene: 6. This CDR3 is 16 amino acids long. Germline CDR1 reads SNHLY; CDR2 reads FYNNEI. As DNA, the CDR3 is TGTGCCAGCAGACCATGGACTAGCGGGACCACAGATACGCAGTATTTT. This encodes CASRPWTSGTTDTQYF.

The V gene is TRBV27, the J gene TRBJ1-2; D is unresolved. The CDR3 is 13 amino acids. The germline V gene encodes CDR1 MNHEY and CDR2 SMNVEV (reference sequence). Deletions cut 3 bases from V and 5 bases from J, with 10 bases between. The DNA of the CDR3 is TGTGCCAGCAGTTTTAGCGGTGCTTATGGCTACACCTTC. It codes for CASSFSGAYGYTF.

The chain has TRBV7-2 and TRBJ2-1, with D possibly matching TRBD2 (5 bases). Trimming cost V 0 bases and J 5 bases, with 20 bases left between them. In germline, CDR1 is SGHTA, CDR2 FQGNSA. The CDR3 contains 18 residues. Here the CDR3 DNA reads TGTGCCAGCAGCTTAGCATTGAGAGGGCCGAGCGTCCACAATGAGCAGTTCTTC. As protein: CASSLALRGPSVHNEQFF.

DNA of the CDR3: TGTGCCAGCAGTGTATACGGGATAGCGGGGATAACGGGCAAAAACATTCAGTACTTC. Residues: CASSVYGIAGITGKNIQYF. The chain couples TRBV6-1 to TRBJ2-4; 8 bases line up with TRBD2. The junction had 17 bases not matched to a gene; V was cut back by 4 bases and J by 3 bases. This CDR3 comprises 19 residues. Germline V gene sequence: CDR1 MNHNS, CDR2 SASEGT.

The rearrangement links TRBV6-5 to TRBJ1-1; maybe TRBD1 (6 bases). The CDR3 runs 15 residues. Per germline, CDR1 MNHEY and CDR2 SVGAGI. V was shortened by 5 bases and J by 4 bases, with 17 bases between the two germline ends. CDR3 in DNA: TGTGCCAGCAGTCTACAGGCCCAGGGGACCACTGAAGCTTTCTTT. Translating gives CASSLQAQGTTEAFF.

This clone was recorded a few times. The V gene is TRBV9, the J gene TRBJ2-1, with 10 nucleotides matching TRBD2. The CDR3 consists of 15 residues. CDR1 and CDR2 from the germline V gene are SGDLS and YYNGEE. V dropped 0 bases and J dropped 6; count of bases not matched to a gene: 3. The CDR3 sequence is CASSVGAGGPNEQFF. CDR3 DNA sequence: TGTGCCAGCAGCGTAGGAGCGGGAGGGCCCAATGAGCAGTTCTTC.

This rearrangement joins TRBV7-2 to TRBJ2-1; 12 bases are shared with TRBD2. The CDR3 spans 17 residues. V gave up 0 bases and J gave up 1 base; unmatched junction bases: 1. The V gene's germline CDR1 is SGHTA and CDR2 FQGNSA. The CDR3, as DNA: TGTGCCAGCAGCTTAGCGGGACTAGCGGGTTCCTACAATGAGCAGTTCTTC. Residues: CASSLAGLAGSYNEQFF.

The J gene is TRBJ2-7, the V gene TRBV27, with a weak D call TRBD2 (6 bases). V was trimmed by 7 bases and J by 6 bases, leaving 10 bases between them. Looked up from germline, CDR1 is MNHEY and CDR2 is SMNVEV (reference sequence). The CDR3 has 11 amino acids. The CDR3, as DNA: TGTGCCAGCATGAGAGCGGGCGAGCAGTACTTC. This translates into CASMRAGEQYF.

The CDR3 DNA follows: TGCGCCAGCAGCTTGGAGGGGGTTTCCTACGAGCAGTACTTC. Translating it yields CASSLEGVSYEQYF. The rearrangement joins TRBV5-1 to TRBJ2-7, with D perhaps TRBD1 (6 bases). CDR1 is SGHRS and CDR2 is YFSETQ in the germline V gene. The CDR3 length is 14 residues. V lost 0 bases and J lost 1, with 8 bases in between.

V usage is TRBV29-1 and J usage is TRBJ1-6; no reliable D call. Between the trimmed V and J ends, which lost 6 bases and 10 bases, there was a span of 13 bases. Germline V CDR1 and CDR2: SQVTM, ANQGSEA. The CDR3 length is 12 residues. The CDR3 sequence: CSVTDGTSPLHF. The CDR3 DNA is TGCAGCGTCACGGACGGAACGTCACCCCTCCACTTT.

This rearrangement joins TRBV28 to TRBJ1-4; weak D call: TRBD1 (5 bases). Germline CDR1 and CDR2: MDHEN and SYDVKM. Trimming pared 1 base from V and 3 bases from J, leaving 12 bases between. This CDR3 is 16 amino acids long. DNA for the CDR3: TGTGCCAGCAGTTTATCGGCAGGGCCCGCTAATGAAAAACTGTTTTTT. As protein: CASSLSAGPANEKLFF.

The rearrangement uses TRBV27 and TRBJ1-3; D gene unclear. CDR1 and CDR2 (germline): MNHEY, SMNVEV (reference sequence). This CDR3 spans 14 amino acids. The germline V and J ends were trimmed by 2 bases and 0 bases, with 5 bases remaining between them. The CDR3 DNA reads as TGTGCCAGCAGTTTAACGAGCTCTGGAAACACCATATATTTT. This gives the protein CASSLTSSGNTIYF.